The next 27 T cell receptor beta chains were all read from a single sample in a study of beta chain features in type 1 diabetes (dated by TCRdb to 2016 to 2019). Libraries were prepared through the immunoSEQ multiplex PCR assay. The High Capacity cDNA Reverse Transcription Kit was used to reverse transcribe all of the isolated RNA, meaning that expressed TCRB transcripts were what got sequenced. TCRdb provides this immuneACCESS table in a form limited to in-frame rearrangements. Some clones are lacking; in checked studies, under half of them reflect an unresolved V gene, and why the rest are absent is not known. This sample comprises just over 450,000 clones, approximately 28% of them detected only once. The ten top clones hold around 0.065% of the sample. The sequencing input was naive CD4+ T cells from blood. Read against the paper, the sample's cell subset or site label means: true naive CD4+ T cells. The receptors were sampled from a man aged 18 to 30 in good health.

The rearrangement uses TRBV9 and TRBJ2-3; 7 bases line up with TRBD2. V was pared by 3 bases and J by 1 base, with 14 bases of the junction left unmatched. Germline values: CDR1 SGDLS, CDR2 YYNGEE. The CDR3 is made up of 18 amino acids. CDR3 bases: TGTGCCAGCAGCGCAACTAGCGCCCAGCTCTGGGGCACAGATACGCAGTATTTT. Its protein product is CASSATSAQLWGTDTQYF.

This clone was detected only a few times. The chain recombines TRBV5-6 with TRBJ1-1; 9 bases fit TRBD1. V lost 3 bases to trimming and J lost 1 base; unmatched junction nucleotides: 4. The CDR3 has 15 residues. CDR1 SGHDT and CDR2 YYEEEE come from the germline V gene. CDR3: CASSSPGQGNTEAFF. The DNA of the CDR3 is TGTGCCAGCAGCTCGCCGGGACAGGGGAACACTGAAGCTTTCTTT.

J is TRBJ1-5 and V is TRBV15; D gene ambiguous. Trimming cost V 0 bases and J 6 bases, with 6 bases left between them. The CDR3 contains 13 residues. Germline assignment: CDR1 LNHNV and CDR2 YYDKDF (reference sequence). The CDR3 DNA sequence: TGTGCCACCAGCAGAGATTTGCGTCAGCCCCAGCATTTT. As protein: CATSRDLRQPQHF.

This clone was picked up many times. This sample also contains other DNA sequences that code for the same CDR3. V and J are TRBV30 and TRBJ2-3, with D unresolved. The germline V gene encodes CDR1 GTSNPN and CDR2 SVGIG (reference sequence). The CDR3 is 11 residues long. V lost 1 base to trimming and J lost 4 bases, with 3 bases between them. The CDR3 DNA reads as TGTGCCTGGAGTGCCCCAGATACGCAGTATTTT. It is translated as CAWSAPDTQYF.

This chain links TRBV7-2 with TRBJ2-3, with D unclear. The CDR3 totals 15 residues. Germline V CDR1 and CDR2: SGHTA, FQGNSA. V gave up 0 bases and J gave up 1 base, with 8 bases separating them. The CDR3 region has the DNA TGTGCCAGCAGCTTAGCGGGATACGGCACAGATACGCAGTATTTT. Translating gives CASSLAGYGTDTQYF.

This clone was seen only a few times. The chain links TRBV7-3 to TRBJ2-5; D is ambiguous. The CDR3 runs 12 residues. The germline V gene encodes CDR1 SGHTA and CDR2 FQGTGA. V was clipped by 3 bases and J by 2 bases, with 4 bases between them. CDR3 nucleotides: TGTGCCAGCAGCTTGCTACAAGAGACCCAGTACTTC. The encoded protein is CASSLLQETQYF.

The J gene is TRBJ2-7, the V gene TRBV20-1; weak D call: TRBD1 (6 bases). The germline V and J ends were trimmed by 8 bases and 7 bases, with 15 bases remaining between them. The germline gives CDR1 DFQATT, CDR2 SNEGSKA (reference sequence). This CDR3 is 11 amino acids long. CDR3 sequence: CSSAGVGEQYF. The CDR3 DNA follows: TGCAGTTCTGCAGGGGTAGGGGAGCAGTACTTC.

Here the CDR3 DNA reads TGTGCCTGGACCCGCGGGGTCTGGGGCACAGATACGCAGTATTTT. Translation gives CAWTRGVWGTDTQYF. The V call is TRBV30, the J call TRBJ2-3; D is possibly TRBD2 (6 bases). Looked up from germline, CDR1 is GTSNPN and CDR2 is SVGIG (reference sequence). Trimming took 4 bases from V and 1 from J, leaving 15 bases between them. The CDR3 runs 15 residues.

The chain is built from TRBV9 and TRBJ2-7; either TRBD1 or TRBD2 may supply D (5 bases each). CDR3 length equals 16 residues. Trimming stripped 0 bases from V and 6 bases from J, with 19 bases between. CDR1 and CDR2 from the germline V gene are SGDLS and YYNGEE. DNA for the CDR3: TGTGCCAGCAGCGTAGGGGGCAGCCAAAACCGGGGCGAGCAGTACTTC. It encodes CASSVGGSQNRGEQYF.

CDR3 nucleotide sequence: TGTGCCAGCAGTGAGTTACGGCAAATCAATGAGCAGTTCTTC. This sequence encodes CASSELRQINEQFF. The chain recombines TRBV25-1 with TRBJ2-1; no clear D gene. V lost 3 bases and J lost 6, with 12 bases in between. The CDR3 contains 14 residues. CDR1 is MGHDK, CDR2 SYGVNS, per germline.

This clone was picked up a small number of times. The chain joins TRBV15 to TRBJ2-3; D may be TRBD1 (5 bases). Trimming left V 3 bases short and J 1 base short, with 17 bases between. From germline, CDR1 is LNHNV and CDR2 YYDKDF (reference sequence). The CDR3 spans 17 residues. The CDR3 DNA is TGTGCCACCAGCAGTGATCGGAAGGGGCCTCGCACAGATACGCAGTATTTT. It encodes CATSSDRKGPRTDTQYF.

This clone came up a few times. The chain employs TRBV29-1 and TRBJ1-2; D perhaps matches TRBD1 (5 bases). V was clipped by 7 bases and J by 2 bases, with 14 bases between them. Germline loops: CDR1 SQVTM, CDR2 ANQGSEA. CDR3 size: 13 residues. CDR3 DNA sequence: TGCAGCGCCCGACGGGGGACGAACTATGGCTACACCTTC. Translated, it gives CSARRGTNYGYTF.

This clone has just a few counts. This chain joins TRBV20-1 and TRBJ2-7; D call uncertain. The CDR3 runs to 11 residues. The germline CDR1 and CDR2 sequences are DFQATT and SNEGSKA (reference sequence). Trimming shortened V by 4 bases and J by 3 bases, and 7 bases separated the two germline ends. The CDR3 reads CSATGYYEQYF. CDR3 nucleotides: TGCAGTGCTACTGGGTACTACGAGCAGTACTTC.

The chain couples TRBV5-6 to TRBJ2-1, with 7 bases identical to TRBD1. The germline V gene encodes CDR1 SGHDT and CDR2 YYEEEE. V trimming: 4 bases; J trimming: 2 bases; junction bases outside the gene matches: 6. The CDR3 covers 15 residues. DNA for the CDR3: TGTGCCAGCAGCCCAGGAACAGGGGCCTACAATGAGCAGTTCTTC. This encodes CASSPGTGAYNEQFF.

This chain uses TRBV28 with TRBJ2-1; 8 nucleotides agree with TRBD2. The CDR3 totals 13 residues. In germline, CDR1 is MDHEN, CDR2 SYDVKM. V shed 7 bases, J shed 8 bases, and the junction held 7 bases outside the gene matches. The CDR3, as DNA: TGTGCCAGCAAAACGGGAGGGGAGGATGAGCAGTTCTTC. Translated: CASKTGGEDEQFF.

V is TRBV5-1 and J is TRBJ2-1, with 7 bases lining up with TRBD2. Trimming took 3 bases from V and 5 from J; bases not matched to a gene: 2. Germline V gene data show CDR1 as SGHRS and CDR2 as YFSETQ. The CDR3 runs 13 residues. The CDR3 DNA is TGCGCCAGCAGCTACCTAGCGGACAATGAGCAGTTCTTC. It codes for CASSYLADNEQFF.

CDR3 in amino acids: CASSLVGHYGYTF. The CDR3 DNA follows: TGTGCCAGCAGCCTCGTGGGACACTATGGCTACACCTTC. The rearrangement joins TRBV28 to TRBJ1-2; D is perhaps TRBD1 (5 bases). The CDR3 is made up of 13 amino acids. The V and J ends lost 6 bases and 3 bases respectively, with 11 bases between them. Per germline, CDR1 MDHEN and CDR2 SYDVKM.

V gene TRBV7-3 combines with J gene TRBJ1-1; no reliable D call. V was trimmed by 5 bases and J by 1 base, leaving 8 bases between them. Germline V CDR1 and CDR2: SGHTA, FQGTGA. CDR3 length equals 13 residues. Written as DNA, the CDR3 is TGTGCCAGCAGCGTCTCGGGGAACACTGAAGCTTTCTTT. Its translation: CASSVSGNTEAFF.

The table lists this clone with a count of one. The CDR3 coding sequence is TGCGCCAGCAGTCAATATCGAGCCGGGGAGACCCAGTACTTC. Its protein is CASSQYRAGETQYF. The chain couples TRBV23-1 to TRBJ2-5, with D unresolved. TRBV23-1 is identified as an open reading frame with a role that is uncertain. The CDR3 is 14 residues long. Trimming removed 1 base from V and 5 bases from J, with 11 bases in between.

This sequence joins TRBV30 and TRBJ2-1, with a possible D match to TRBD2 (7 bases). The V end was cut by 7 bases, the J end by 0 bases, with 13 bases between. CDR3 length: 14 amino acids. CDR1 is GTSNPN and CDR2 is SVGIG in the germline V gene (reference sequence). This CDR3 is CAFKGGSSYNEQFF. CDR3 bases: TGTGCCTTCAAGGGGGGGAGCTCCTACAATGAGCAGTTCTTC.

The V and J genes are TRBV7-2 and TRBJ1-4; TRBD1 is a possible D gene (6 bases). Germline-derived CDR1 and CDR2 are SGHTA and FQGNSA. The CDR3 length is 14 residues. V gave up 5 bases and J gave up 8 bases, with 15 bases separating them. In DNA, the CDR3 is TGTGCCAGCAGCCCTCCGGGGGGGCGCGAAAAACTGTTTTTT. Translation: CASSPPGGREKLFF.

The chain carries TRBV5-1 and TRBJ1-2; D is ambiguous. This CDR3 has 14 residues. Between the trimmed V and J ends, which lost 3 bases and 4 bases, there was a span of 13 bases. Germline lookup yields CDR1 SGHRS and CDR2 YFSETQ. The CDR3 DNA follows: TGCGCCAGCAGCTCAGCCATCAGTGTCTATGGCTACACCTTC. Its translation: CASSSAISVYGYTF.

The rearrangement uses TRBV7-3 and TRBJ2-3, with TRBD1 as a possible D gene (6 bases). Germline-derived CDR1 and CDR2 are SGHTA and FQGTGA. The CDR3 consists of 15 residues. The V gene lost 2 bases and the J gene lost 5 bases, with 14 bases spanning the gap. The chain's CDR3 is CASSLWAGVGDTQYF. CDR3 in DNA: TGTGCCAGCAGCTTATGGGCAGGGGTGGGAGATACGCAGTATTTT.

This clone was detected only a few times. The chain carries TRBV7-9 and TRBJ2-5; no reliable D call. The V gene lost 6 bases and the J gene lost 9 bases, with 11 bases spanning the gap. This CDR3 is built from 11 residues. Germline values: CDR1 SEHNR, CDR2 FQNEAQ (reference sequence). The DNA of the CDR3 is TGTGCCAGCAGTTCCCCCCGGGCCCAGTACTTC. Its protein product is CASSSPRAQYF. Based on the CDR3 plus reference TRBV7-9 and TRBJ2-5, the full variable domain is DTGVSQNPRHKITKRGQNVTFRCDPISEHNRLYWYRQTLGQGPEFLTYFQNEAQLEKSRLLSDRFSAERPKGSFSTLEIQRTEQGDSAMYLCASSSPRAQYFGPGTRLLVL.

The chain recombines TRBV7-9 with TRBJ2-5; D tentatively reads TRBD1 or TRBD2 (6 bases each). This CDR3 comprises 14 residues. Germline V lookup: CDR1 SEHNR, CDR2 FQNEAQ (reference sequence). Trimming pared 8 bases from V and 4 bases from J, leaving 17 bases between. The CDR3 loop reads CASSTEGVVETQYF. For the CDR3, the DNA is TGTGCCAGCTCCACGGAGGGGGTTGTAGAGACCCAGTACTTC.

This chain joins TRBV30 and TRBJ1-1; perhaps TRBD1 as D (5 bases). This CDR3 has 12 residues. Trimming removed 7 bases at V and 0 bases at J, with 9 bases between. In germline, CDR1 is GTSNPN, CDR2 SVGIG (reference sequence). In DNA, the CDR3 is TGTGCCTCGGGGGGGATGAACACTGAAGCTTTCTTT. Its protein product is CASGGMNTEAFF.

The gene calls are TRBV29-1 and TRBJ2-7; the D is unclear. Trimming took off 4 bases at V and 4 bases at J, with 14 bases between the two ends. The CDR3 contains 13 residues. Germline values: CDR1 SQVTM, CDR2 ANQGSEA. The CDR3 loop is CSVAHPNGYEQYF. The CDR3 DNA sequence: TGCAGCGTTGCTCATCCCAATGGGTACGAGCAGTACTTC.